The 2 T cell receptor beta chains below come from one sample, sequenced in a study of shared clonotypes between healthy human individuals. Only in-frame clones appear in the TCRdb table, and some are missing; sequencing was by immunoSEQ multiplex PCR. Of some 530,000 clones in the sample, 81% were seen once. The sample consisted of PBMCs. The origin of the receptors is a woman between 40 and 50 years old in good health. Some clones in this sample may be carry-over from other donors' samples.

The CDR3 coding sequence is TGTGCCAGCAGCCAAAAACTAGCGGGAGAGGTAGATACGCAGTATTTT. This sequence encodes CASSQKLAGEVDTQYF. The chain carries TRBV5-4 and TRBJ2-3, with 11 bases identical to TRBD2. With 4 bases clipped from V and 5 bases from J, the junction kept 9 bases outside the gene matches. Per the germline V gene, CDR1 is SGHNT and CDR2 is YYREEE (reference sequence). The CDR3 has 16 amino acids.

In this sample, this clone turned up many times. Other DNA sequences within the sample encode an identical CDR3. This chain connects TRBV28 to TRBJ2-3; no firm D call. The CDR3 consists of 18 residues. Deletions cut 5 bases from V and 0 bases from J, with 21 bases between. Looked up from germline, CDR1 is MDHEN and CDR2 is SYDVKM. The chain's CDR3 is CASSPPPRAHSSTDTQYF. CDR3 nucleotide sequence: TGTGCCAGCAGTCCACCCCCCCGGGCTCATTCAAGCACAGATACGCAGTATTTT.